This T cell receptor (beta chain) originates from a study of blood T cells in healthy people across ages. There are 16 residues in the CDR3. Trimming removed 5 bases from V and 2 bases from J, with 16 bases in between. Then a second PCR, running roughly 7 to 11 cycles, was carried out with a sample-barcoded 5' primer and a J-beta primer mix. One entry per CDR3 protein, called by TCRdb with MiXCR from the 5' RACE reads. The sample consists of roughly 1.4 million distinct CDR3 sequences, approximately 59% of them appearing once. Peripheral blood from each donor was collected in a volume of approximately 9.5 milliliters.

This TCR derives from a man aged 18 to 29 in good health. The chain employs TRBV12-3 or TRBV12-4 and TRBJ1-5; the D is unclear. The sample taken for sequencing was blood. CDR3 sequence (DNA): TGTGCCAGCAGTATAGGACGGTCGTGGGGCAATCAGCCCCAGCATTTT. The encoded protein is CASSIGRSWGNQPQHF.